What follows are 13 T cell receptor beta chains derived from one specimen sequenced in a study of PD-1 blockade in mismatch repair-deficient tumors. Using immunoSEQ multiplex PCR, the repertoire was profiled, and TCRdb retains in-frame clones only, with some absent. The sample holds 90,000 to 120,000 clones, 82% seen once. Sample: peripheral blood, taken roughly 35 weeks after starting pembrolizumab. Every receptor here comes from an adult with mismatch repair-deficient cancer.

The genes are TRBV5-8 and TRBJ1-5; D uncertain. CDR3 length: 14 residues. Germline CDR1 is SGHTS and CDR2 is YDEGEE. V gave up 2 bases and J gave up 2 bases, with 8 bases separating them. The CDR3: CASSFGSGNQPQHF. The CDR3 DNA follows: TGTGCCAGCAGCTTTGGCAGTGGCAATCAGCCCCAGCATTTT.

The sample holds one count of this clone. The chain carries TRBV19 and TRBJ2-1; D is undetermined. The germline gives CDR1 LNHDA, CDR2 SQIVND (reference sequence). V was clipped by 10 bases and J by 9 bases, with 10 bases between them. This CDR3 has 10 amino acids. The CDR3 nucleotides are TGTGCCACCGGCTGGGGTGAGCAGTTCTTC. Residues: CATGWGEQFF. Looking up the rest from reference TRBV19 and TRBJ2-1 gives the full variable domain: DGGITQSPKYLFRKEGQNVTLSCEQNLNHDAMYWYRQDPGQGLRLIYYSQIVNDFQKGDIAEGYSVSREKKESFPLTVTSAQKNPTAFYLCATGWGEQFFGPGTRLTVL.

This clone appeared once. DNA of the CDR3: TGCGCCAGCAGCTTGACGGGACAGGGAAGGTACGAGCAGTACTTC. The encoded protein is CASSLTGQGRYEQYF. This chain links TRBV5-1 with TRBJ2-7; 9 nucleotides match TRBD1. Germline V gene data show CDR1 as SGHRS and CDR2 as YFSETQ. This CDR3 has 15 residues. V lost 1 base to trimming and J lost 4 bases; unmatched junction nucleotides: 6.

The chain has TRBV5-6 and TRBJ2-1, with 7 bases identical to TRBD2. The germline gives CDR1 SGHDT, CDR2 YYEEEE. J lost 5 bases, V lost 4 bases, and 9 bases had no gene match. The CDR3 extends over 15 amino acids. CDR3 protein: CASSPAEREHNEQFF. The DNA for the CDR3 is TGTGCCAGCAGCCCAGCTGAGCGGGAACACAATGAGCAGTTCTTC.

The chain employs TRBV29-1 and TRBJ1-1; D is ambiguous. Per germline, CDR1 SQVTM and CDR2 ANQGSEA. Trimming stripped 6 bases from V and 1 base from J, with 18 bases between. This CDR3 has 15 amino acids. Written as DNA, the CDR3 is TGCAGCGTCCACCCCCCCGGGCTAGGGAACACTGAAGCTTTCTTT. Protein: CSVHPPGLGNTEAFF. Full variable domain (outside the CDR3, taken from reference TRBV29-1 and TRBJ1-1): SAVISQKPSRDICQRGTSLTIQCQVDSQVTMMFWYRQQPGQSLTLIATANQGSEATYESGFVIDKFPISRPNLTFSTLTVSNMSPEDSSIYLCSVHPPGLGNTEAFFGQGTRLTVV.

The J gene is TRBJ2-3, the V gene TRBV27; D gene unclear. The germline gives CDR1 MNHEY, CDR2 SMNVEV (reference sequence). V was pared by 8 bases and J by 0 bases, with 9 bases between. The CDR3 runs 13 residues. CDR3 in amino acids: CASSLASTDTQYF. The CDR3, as DNA: TGTGCCAGCTCTTTGGCTAGCACAGATACGCAGTATTTT.

The genes are TRBV15 and TRBJ1-4, with no clear D. The germline CDR1 and CDR2 sequences are LNHNV and YYDKDF (reference sequence). With 0 bases removed from V and 5 bases from J, the gap between germline ends came to 7 bases. This CDR3 is built from 14 residues. CDR3 residues: CATSRDSGNEKLFF. DNA of the CDR3: TGTGCCACCAGCAGAGATTCAGGAAATGAAAAACTGTTTTTT.

This chain joins TRBV7-6 and TRBJ2-7; 7 bases are shared with TRBD1. The CDR3 covers 14 residues. Germline values: CDR1 SGHVS, CDR2 FNYEAQ. V trimming: 7 bases; J trimming: 0 bases; junction bases outside the gene matches: 6. CDR3 amino acids: CASTQGDHSYEQYF. In DNA form, the CDR3 reads TGTGCCAGCACCCAGGGGGATCACTCCTACGAGCAGTACTTC.

V is TRBV10-2 and J is TRBJ2-4; TRBD2 might be the D (5 bases). V was trimmed by 0 bases and J by 6 bases, leaving 12 bases between them. CDR3 length: 15 amino acids. Germline V gives CDR1 WSHSY, CDR2 SAAADI. In nucleotides, the CDR3 is TGCGCCAGCAGTGAGTCGAGCGGAAGGTTAAACATTCAGTACTTC. Amino acid sequence: CASSESSGRLNIQYF.

The chain couples TRBV28 to TRBJ1-1; D is undetermined. Germline CDR1 reads MDHEN; CDR2 reads SYDVKM. V shed 1 base and J shed 4 bases, with 10 bases lying between them. The CDR3 consists of 14 residues. CDR3 residues: CASSLYARSTEAFF. CDR3 DNA: TGTGCCAGCAGTTTATATGCCCGGAGCACTGAAGCTTTCTTT.

As concerns this clone: One end of the junction fails to match germline, which may point to a read error. The chain recombines TRBV18 with TRBJ2-2; the match to TRBD1 covers 7 bases. CDR3 length equals 17 residues. Germline V gene lookup returns CDR1 KGHSH and CDR2 LQKENI. The CDR3: CASSPRQGLGNAGELFF. DNA of the CDR3: TGTGCCAGCTCACCTCGACAGGGTTTGGGGAACGCCGGGGAGCTGTTTTTT.

As to this clone: Other DNA sequences within the sample encode an identical CDR3. The chain is built from TRBV9 and TRBJ2-1; unclear D gene. This CDR3 spans 15 amino acids. Trimming pared 0 bases from V and 2 bases from J, leaving 9 bases between. Germline assignment: CDR1 SGDLS and CDR2 YYNGEE. The CDR3 sequence: CASSVGGSTYNEQFF. Written as DNA, the CDR3 is TGTGCCAGCAGCGTAGGCGGAAGTACCTACAATGAGCAGTTCTTC.

V usage is TRBV7-9 and J usage is TRBJ2-3; weak D call: TRBD2 (7 bases). V lost 5 bases and J lost 6, with 18 bases in between. The CDR3 totals 15 residues. CDR1 SEHNR and CDR2 FQNEAQ come from the germline V gene (reference sequence). The CDR3 DNA follows: TGTGCCAGCAGCGGCGGACTAGTGGGGGCCGATACGCAGTATTTT. Translation gives CASSGGLVGADTQYF.